The 27 T cell receptor beta chains below were found in one sample sequenced in a study of cytomegalovirus exposure and HLA in healthy donors. The PCR contained 60 Vbeta and 13 Jbeta primers. The repertoire was sequenced with immunoSEQ multiplex PCR; TCRdb's copy has only in-frame clones and lacks some. The data show 85,000 to 100,000 clones, roughly three quarters seen once. Sequenced sample: PBMCs. The receptors were sampled from a woman aged 40 to 50 in good health and CMV-seronegative.

In the case of this clone: A read error may account for a junction end that differs from germline. The J gene is TRBJ2-1, the V gene TRBV7-7; maybe TRBD2 (6 bases). This CDR3 contains 14 residues. Looked up from germline, CDR1 is SSHAT and CDR2 is FNYEAQ (reference sequence). CDR3 region: CASSLGPGDNEQFF. In nucleotides, the CDR3 is TGTGCTAGCAGCTTAGGTCCGGGGGACAATGAGCAGTTCTTC.

This CDR3 is CASSVVDITEAFF. CDR3 DNA sequence: TGTGCCAGCAGCGTAGTGGACATCACTGAAGCTTTCTTT. The V gene is TRBV9, the J gene TRBJ1-1; D may be TRBD1 (5 bases). The CDR3 extends over 13 amino acids. V gave up 0 bases and J gave up 4 bases, with 7 bases separating them. Germline loops: CDR1 SGDLS, CDR2 YYNGEE.

This chain connects TRBV5-1 to TRBJ1-3; tentative D call: TRBD1 (5 bases). V was shortened by 0 bases and J by 2 bases, with 9 bases between the two germline ends. Per the germline V gene, CDR1 is SGHRS and CDR2 is YFSETQ. This CDR3 comprises 15 residues. Here the CDR3 DNA reads TGCGCCAGCAGCTTGGCCAGGGCCCCTGGAAACACCATATATTTT. This gives the protein CASSLARAPGNTIYF. The full variable domain, its missing parts supplied by reference TRBV5-1 and TRBJ1-3, is KAGVTQTPRYLIKTRGQQVTLSCSPISGHRSVSWYQQTPGQGLQFLFEYFSETQRNKGNFPGRFSGRQFSNSRSEMNVSTLELGDSALYLCASSLARAPGNTIYFGEGSWLTVV.

The V and J genes are TRBV10-2 and TRBJ1-2; TRBD1 matches at 9 bases. Germline assignment: CDR1 WSHSY and CDR2 SAAADI. Germline trimming cut 5 bases from V and 0 bases from J; bases unmatched to any gene: 7. The CDR3 is made up of 16 amino acids. The CDR3 region is CASSPGQGAPNYGYTF. CDR3 nucleotide sequence: TGCGCCAGCAGTCCGGGACAGGGAGCACCTAACTATGGCTACACCTTC.

As DNA, the CDR3 is TGTGCCAGCAGCTTCTCACAGGGTTCGGCTGGAAACACCATATATTTT. It translates to CASSFSQGSAGNTIYF. The chain is built from TRBV11-1 and TRBJ1-3; D possibly corresponds to TRBD1 (6 bases). The CDR3 extends over 16 amino acids. CDR1 is SGHAT and CDR2 is FQDESV in the germline V gene (reference sequence). V lost 3 bases, J lost 2 bases, and 14 bases lay in between.

CDR3 bases: TGTGCCAGCAGGACGGGACAATGGATTGGCTACACCTTC. It translates to CASRTGQWIGYTF. The rearrangement uses TRBV2 and TRBJ1-2, with D possibly being TRBD1 (6 bases). CDR3 length equals 13 residues. Deletions cut 6 bases from V and 7 bases from J, with 15 bases between. Germline V gene lookup returns CDR1 SNHLY and CDR2 FYNNEI.

The DNA for the CDR3 is TGTGCCAGCAGCTTGCGGTCATACAGGGGCAATCAGCCCCAGCATTTT. Translating gives CASSLRSYRGNQPQHF. The rearrangement uses TRBV5-6 and TRBJ1-5; possibly TRBD1 for D (6 bases). The V end was cut by 1 base, the J end by 2 bases, with 13 bases between. Germline V gene sequence: CDR1 SGHDT, CDR2 YYEEEE. The CDR3 length is 16 residues.

The chain joins TRBV28 to TRBJ2-1; D may be TRBD2 (6 bases). This CDR3 region has 15 residues. V was cut by 5 bases and J by 6 bases, with 17 bases left in between. Germline values: CDR1 MDHEN, CDR2 SYDVKM. The CDR3 loop is CASSTGTLVGNEQFF. The CDR3 region has the DNA TGTGCCAGCAGTACCGGGACTCTAGTGGGCAATGAGCAGTTCTTC.

This sequence joins TRBV18 and TRBJ2-2; D not resolved. The CDR3 consists of 13 residues. CDR1 and CDR2 from the germline V gene are KGHSH and LQKENI. The V end lost 2 bases, the J end lost 4 bases, and 5 bases lay between the germline ends. This CDR3 is CASSPSVTGELFF. The CDR3 coding sequence is TGTGCCAGCTCACCATCAGTCACCGGGGAGCTGTTTTTT.

The chain employs TRBV6-1 and TRBJ1-2; no firm D call. The CDR3 runs to 16 residues. V was trimmed by 0 bases and J by 8 bases, leaving 19 bases between them. Germline CDR1 is MNHNS and CDR2 is SASEGT. DNA for the CDR3: TGTGCCAGCAGTGAAGCTTTTCGCCGGCGAGGCTTCGGCTACACCTTC. Protein: CASSEAFRRRGFGYTF.

Only one count was recorded for this clone. Other DNA sequences in this specimen translate into the identical CDR3. CDR3 coding DNA: TGTGCCAGTAGTCCTAGCTCCGCCGTTGAAAAACTGTTTTTT. It yields the protein CASSPSSAVEKLFF. The chain joins TRBV2 to TRBJ1-4, with D uncertain. Germline V CDR1 and CDR2: SNHLY, FYNNEI. The V gene lost 9 bases and the J gene lost 7 bases, with 18 bases spanning the gap. There are 14 residues in the CDR3.

The chain has TRBV7-9 and TRBJ1-1, with D perhaps TRBD1 (5 bases). Trimming stripped 2 bases from V and 4 bases from J, with 14 bases between. CDR3 length: 15 residues. Germline CDR1 SEHNR, CDR2 FQNEAQ (reference sequence). CDR3 amino acids: CASSLTGGRATEAFF. The CDR3 nucleotides are TGTGCCAGCAGCTTAACGGGGGGTAGGGCCACTGAAGCTTTCTTT.

V and J are TRBV4-2 and TRBJ1-3; D uncertain. The CDR3 consists of 17 residues. Germline CDR1 reads LGHNA; CDR2 reads YNFKEQ. The ends were cut back, 0 bases at V and 0 bases at J, with 12 bases in the middle. CDR3 nucleotides: TGTGCCAGCAGCCAAGATATGACTGGTGACTCTGGAAACACCATATATTTT. Residues: CASSQDMTGDSGNTIYF.

Comments on this clone: Just one base apart from a much larger clone, this may be a read error. The chain is built from TRBV30 and TRBJ1-1; 9 nucleotides align to TRBD1. Germline CDR1 and CDR2: GTSNPN and SVGIG (reference sequence). The CDR3 is 17 residues long. CDR3 loop: CGWLDLPGTGMNTEAFF. CDR3 DNA sequence: TGTGGCTGGCTTGACCTGCCGGGGACAGGGATGAACACTGAAGCTTTCTTT.

Only one count was recorded for this clone. V and J are TRBV29-1 and TRBJ2-5; 7 nucleotides line up with TRBD1. This CDR3 spans 15 amino acids. The germline V gene encodes CDR1 SQVTM and CDR2 ANQGSEA. V was pared by 2 bases and J by 3 bases, with 9 bases of the junction left unmatched. The CDR3 protein is CSVEQWDDREETQYF. The CDR3 bases are TGCAGCGTTGAACAATGGGACGACAGGGAAGAGACCCAGTACTTC.

This clone ranks as medium-sized. V and J are TRBV4-3 and TRBJ2-3; 8 bases map to TRBD2. V was pared by 4 bases and J by 2 bases, with 14 bases of the junction left unmatched. In germline, CDR1 is LGHNA, CDR2 YSLEER. The CDR3 has 18 amino acids. CDR3 amino acids: CASSPGAHGGANTDTQYF. The CDR3 DNA sequence: TGCGCCAGCAGCCCGGGGGCCCACGGGGGGGCTAACACAGATACGCAGTATTTT.

The CDR3 nucleotides read TGTGCCAGCAGCTTGTACAGGGACGAGGAAAAACTGTTTTTT. Encoded protein: CASSLYRDEEKLFF. This chain connects TRBV7-9 to TRBJ1-4; a possible D gene is TRBD1 (6 bases). The V and J ends lost 3 bases and 8 bases respectively, with 13 bases between them. Germline lookup yields CDR1 SEHNR and CDR2 FQNEAQ (reference sequence). The CDR3 is 14 residues long.

This chain uses TRBV27 with TRBJ1-1; TRBD1 matches at 7 bases. J was trimmed by 5 bases and V by 6 bases; bases with no gene match: 12. This CDR3 region has 15 residues. CDR1 MNHEY and CDR2 SMNVEV come from the germline V gene (reference sequence). The CDR3: CASSQSWAGGTEAFF. Written as DNA, the CDR3 is TGTGCCAGCAGCCAATCTTGGGCAGGGGGAACTGAAGCTTTCTTT.

In its sample, this clone was seen once. The chain combines TRBV2 with TRBJ2-1; 10 bases are shared with TRBD1. The CDR3 sequence is 14 residues long. CDR1 and CDR2 from the germline V gene are SNHLY and FYNNEI. V was pared by 5 bases and J by 8 bases, with 6 bases of the junction left unmatched. CDR3 nucleotide sequence: TGTGCCAGCAGTCCGGGACAGGGGATGGATGAGCAGTTCTTC. It encodes CASSPGQGMDEQFF.

The chain combines TRBV5-1 with TRBJ1-1, with 10 bases aligning to TRBD1. The trim removed 9 bases at V and 0 bases at J, leaving 5 bases unmatched. This CDR3 has 14 amino acids. Per germline, CDR1 SGHRS and CDR2 YFSETQ. CDR3 region: CATGQGGLNTEAFF. CDR3 DNA sequence: TGCGCCACCGGACAGGGGGGATTGAACACTGAAGCTTTCTTT.

Details on this clone: Relative to the germline gene, one junction end is altered; a read error may explain this. The rearrangement links TRBV10-3 to TRBJ1-1; D is uncertain. CDR3 size: 12 residues. Germline CDR1 ENHRY, CDR2 SYGVKD. Here the CDR3 reads CATSFMNTEAFF. DNA of the CDR3: TGTGCCACCAGTTTTATGAACACTGAAGCTTTCTTT.

The V and J genes are TRBV7-9 and TRBJ2-5; 9 bases are shared with TRBD1. With V trimmed by 5 bases and J by 5 bases, 9 bases remained unmatched. Germline CDR1 reads SEHNR; CDR2 reads FQNEAQ (reference sequence). The CDR3 contains 15 residues. CDR3 region: CASSPKGQGWETQYF. CDR3 nucleotides: TGTGCCAGCAGCCCCAAGGGACAGGGTTGGGAGACCCAGTACTTC.

This clone was found a few times. This sequence joins TRBV6-1 and TRBJ1-5; 11 bases match TRBD1. Germline CDR1 is MNHNS and CDR2 is SASEGT. The CDR3 totals 14 residues. The V segment lost 7 bases and the J segment 6 bases; nucleotides outside the gene matches: 5. CDR3 residues: CASTPGQGGQPQHF. In DNA form, the CDR3 reads TGTGCCAGCACTCCGGGACAGGGGGGTCAGCCCCAGCATTTT.

This chain links TRBV5-1 with TRBJ1-2; D remains unclear. V lost 3 bases and J lost 8, with 20 bases in between. This CDR3 region has 15 residues. In germline, CDR1 is SGHRS, CDR2 YFSETQ. The CDR3 region is CASSSDIGGLDGYTF. CDR3 nucleotide sequence: TGCGCCAGCAGCTCCGACATAGGAGGCCTCGACGGCTACACCTTC.

This clone was seen just once. The CDR3 sequence is CASSLERGPDTQYF. CDR3 sequence (DNA): TGTGCCAGCAGCTTGGAGAGGGGGCCAGATACGCAGTATTTT. The gene calls are TRBV7-2 and TRBJ2-3, with 7 bases aligning to TRBD1. The germline CDR1 and CDR2 sequences are SGHTA and FQGNSA. The CDR3 contains 14 residues. The junction had 4 bases not matched to a gene; V was cut back by 3 bases and J by 4 bases.

This clone was seen a few times. The CDR3 loop is CASSSATGYEQYF. The CDR3 nucleotides are TGCGCCAGCAGCTCGGCGACAGGGTACGAGCAGTACTTC. V and J are TRBV5-1 and TRBJ2-7; 7 positions match TRBD1. This CDR3 spans 13 amino acids. CDR1 is SGHRS and CDR2 is YFSETQ in the germline V gene. Trimming at V came to 3 bases and at J to 4 bases, leaving 4 bases not matched to a gene.

The rearrangement joins TRBV25-1 to TRBJ1-3; D may be TRBD1 (5 bases). V lost 3 bases to trimming and J lost 0 bases, with 9 bases between them. The germline gives CDR1 MGHDK, CDR2 SYGVNS. CDR3 length equals 15 residues. The CDR3 sequence is CASSDSRGSGNTIYF. For the CDR3, the DNA is TGTGCCAGCAGTGACAGTAGGGGCTCTGGAAACACCATATATTTT.